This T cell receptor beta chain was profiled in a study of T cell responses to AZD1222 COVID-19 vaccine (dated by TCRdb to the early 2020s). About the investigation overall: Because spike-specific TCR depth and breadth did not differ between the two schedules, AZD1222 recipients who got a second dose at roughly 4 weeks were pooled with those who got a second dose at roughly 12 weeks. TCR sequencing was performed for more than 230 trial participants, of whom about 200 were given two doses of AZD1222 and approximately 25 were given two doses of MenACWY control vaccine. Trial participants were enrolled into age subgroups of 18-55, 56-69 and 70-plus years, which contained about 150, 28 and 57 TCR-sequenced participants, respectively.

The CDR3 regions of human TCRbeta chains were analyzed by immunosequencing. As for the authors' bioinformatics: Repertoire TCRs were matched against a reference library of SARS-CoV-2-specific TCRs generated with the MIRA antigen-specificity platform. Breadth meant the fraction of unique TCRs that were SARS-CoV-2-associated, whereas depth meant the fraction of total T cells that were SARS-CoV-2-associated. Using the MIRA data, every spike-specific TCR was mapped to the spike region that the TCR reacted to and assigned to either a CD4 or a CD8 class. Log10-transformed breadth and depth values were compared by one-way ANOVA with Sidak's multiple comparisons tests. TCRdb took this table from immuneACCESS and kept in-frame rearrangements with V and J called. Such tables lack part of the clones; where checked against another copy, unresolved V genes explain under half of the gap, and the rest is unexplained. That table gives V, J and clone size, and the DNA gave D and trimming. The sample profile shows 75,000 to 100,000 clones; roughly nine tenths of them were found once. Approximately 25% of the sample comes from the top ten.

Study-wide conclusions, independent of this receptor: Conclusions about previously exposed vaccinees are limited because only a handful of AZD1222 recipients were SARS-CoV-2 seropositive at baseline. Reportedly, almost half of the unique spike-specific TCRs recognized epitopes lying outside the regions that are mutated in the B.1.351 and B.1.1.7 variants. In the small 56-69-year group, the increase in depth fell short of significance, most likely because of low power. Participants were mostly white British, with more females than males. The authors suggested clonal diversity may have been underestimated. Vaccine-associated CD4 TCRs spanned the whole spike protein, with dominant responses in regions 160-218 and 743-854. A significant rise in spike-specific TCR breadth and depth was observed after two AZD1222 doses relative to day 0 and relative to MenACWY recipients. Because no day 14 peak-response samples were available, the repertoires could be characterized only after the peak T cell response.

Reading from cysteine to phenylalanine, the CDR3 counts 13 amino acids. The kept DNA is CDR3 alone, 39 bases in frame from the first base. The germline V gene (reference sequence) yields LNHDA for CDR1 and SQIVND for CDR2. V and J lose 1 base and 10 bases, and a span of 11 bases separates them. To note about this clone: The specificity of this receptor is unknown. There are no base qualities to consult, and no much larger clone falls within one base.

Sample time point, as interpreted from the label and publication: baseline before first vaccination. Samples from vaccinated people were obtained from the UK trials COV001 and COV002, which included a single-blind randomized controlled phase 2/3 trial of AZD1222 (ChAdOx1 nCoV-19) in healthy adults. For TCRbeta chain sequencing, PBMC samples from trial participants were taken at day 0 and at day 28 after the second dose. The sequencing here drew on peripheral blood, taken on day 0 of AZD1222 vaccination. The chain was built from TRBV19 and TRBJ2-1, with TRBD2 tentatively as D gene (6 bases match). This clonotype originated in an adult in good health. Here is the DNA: TGTGCCAGTAGTATAGGGGAACGGGGGGAGCAGTTCTTC. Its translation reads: CASSIGERGEQFF.